The clone carrying this T cell receptor beta chain was detected once. The antigen remains undetermined. Germline CDR1 and CDR2: SGHVS and FNYEAQ. This CDR3 is built from 13 residues. V lost 2 bases and J 11 bases, leaving 15 bases between the germline ends. Generated by immunoSEQ multiplex PCR, the TCRdb table keeps only in-frame clones and is missing some. The sample consists of over a million clones, around 78% of them appearing once. The data were taken from a study of shared clonotypes between healthy human individuals. Study results and caveats: A handful of donors shared around 5.1% of their naive CD4 clonotypes.

This TCR was recovered from a man between 18 and 35 years old in good health. Some clones in this sample may be carry-over from other donors' samples. The J gene is TRBJ2-5, the V gene TRBV7-6; D not certain. Specimen: memory CD4+ T cells from PBMCs. The subset denotes: CD45RA-negative fraction. The CDR3 reads CASSLSGSGVQYF. Written as DNA, the CDR3 is TGTGCCAGCAGCTTATCGGGCTCGGGCGTACAGTACTTC. The variable domain in full, completed from reference TRBV7-6 and TRBJ2-5, reads GAGVSQSPRYKVTKRGQDVALRCDPISGHVSLYWYRQALGQGPEFLTYFNYEAQQDKSGLPNDRFSAERPEGSISTLTIQRTEQRDSAMYRCASSLSGSGVQYFGPGTRLLVL.